This is a list of T cell receptor beta chains from one sample in a study of T cell changes during pregnancy in multiple sclerosis. Method: immunoSEQ multiplex PCR; TCRdb's copy keeps in-frame clones and lacks some. Seen here are about 44,000 clones, roughly 90% observed once, and the top ten hold 0.52%. This specimen consisted of CD4+ T cells from peripheral blood mononuclear cells, obtained in the third trimester of pregnancy. These TCRs come from a female donor with multiple sclerosis, enrolled in a pregnancy study. CDR3s include the opening cysteine and the closing phenylalanine or tryptophan. The order of the fields is J gene, D gene, clone size, V gene, CDR3 DNA, CDR3 protein. A D gene is named only where the DNA matches it firmly. A row's size may be missing; if present it is once, few, many or a size class.

TRBJ2-1 | TRBD2 | NA | TRBV5-1 | TGCGCCAGCAGCTTACTAGCGGGCGCACCCAATGAGCAGTTCTTC | CASSLLAGAPNEQFF
TRBJ2-1 | NA | once | TRBV5-1 | TGCGCCAGCAGCTTGTACGGCGGAGTAAGCTCCTACAATGAGCAGTTCTTC | CASSLYGGVSSYNEQFF
TRBJ2-6 | TRBD1 | NA | TRBV28 | TGTGCCAGCAGTCCGAGGACAGGGAAGGCCGCTGGGGCCAACGTCCTGACTTTC | CASSPRTGKAAGANVLTF
TRBJ2-3 | NA | once | TRBV27 | TGTGCCAGCAGTTTGGGTAGCGTTTTCACAGATACGCAGTATTTT | CASSLGSVFTDTQYF
TRBJ1-3 | NA | NA | TRBV7-9 | TGTGCCAGCAGCTGGGGGGAGGGGAATCTTGGAAACACCATATATTTT | CASSWGEGNLGNTIYF
TRBJ2-7 | NA | NA | TRBV15 | TGTGCCACCAGCAGAGAGTCCGGGGGAAGCTACGAGCAGTACTTC | CATSRESGGSYEQYF
TRBJ1-2 | TRBD1 | NA | TRBV25-1 | TGTGCCAGCAGTCGACAGGGGGTGACCTATGGCTACACCTTC | CASSRQGVTYGYTF
TRBJ1-5 | NA | NA | TRBV5-5 | TGTGCCAGCAGCCATTACACAGGGAATCGGGGCAATCAGCCCCAGCATTTT | CASSHYTGNRGNQPQHF
TRBJ2-4 | TRBD1 | NA | TRBV18 | TGTGCCAGCTCACCAGTTCTAGGACAGGGAAGATCAGCCAAAAACATTCAGTACTTC | CASSPVLGQGRSAKNIQYF
TRBJ1-4 | TRBD1 | NA | TRBV5-1 | TGCGCCAGCAGCCCCCCCGGGACAGGGAATGAAAAACTGTTTTTT | CASSPPGTGNEKLFF
TRBJ1-2 | TRBD1 | NA | TRBV5-1 | TGCGCCAGCAGGAAGACTACAGGGGGCGCCTACACCTTC | CASRKTTGGAYTF
TRBJ2-3 | NA | NA | TRBV29-1 | TGCAGCGTTGAAGATGGCTCAGATACGCAGTATTTT | CSVEDGSDTQYF
TRBJ1-5 | NA | NA | TRBV6-5 | TGTGCCAGCAGTTACTCCGGGAGCCAGCCCCAGCATTTT | CASSYSGSQPQHF
TRBJ2-6 | TRBD1 | NA | TRBV9 | TGTGCCAGTTCGAGGGGACAGGGGAGAGTTACTGGGGCCAACGTCCTGACTTTC | CASSRGQGRVTGANVLTF
TRBJ2-1 | TRBD2 | NA | TRBV19 | TGTGCCAGTAGTATGTCGAAGGGACTAGTTCAAACGGAGTTCTTC | CASSMSKGLVQTEFF
TRBJ1-1 | TRBD1 | few | TRBV5-4 | TGTGCCAGCAGCACCTCTGGGACAGCGAACACTGAAGCTTTCTTT | CASSTSGTANTEAFF
TRBJ2-1 | TRBD2 | NA | TRBV9 | TGTGCCAGCAGCGTAGTTCCCAGCGGGAGTCGGGATGAGCAGTTCTTC | CASSVVPSGSRDEQFF
TRBJ2-7 | NA | NA | TRBV20-1 | TGCAGCGGCGGGTTGGTCCACGAGCAGTACTTC | CSGGLVHEQYF
TRBJ2-3 | NA | NA | TRBV25-1 | TGTGCCAGCAGTGAGAGGGTCTGGGGTACGCAGTATTTT | CASSERVWGTQYF
TRBJ2-7 | TRBD2 | once | TRBV28 | TGTGCCAGCAGTCCGGAGGGGGCCATAGCGGGAGGGCCCCACTACGAGCAGTACTTC | CASSPEGAIAGGPHYEQYF
TRBJ1-5 | NA | NA | TRBV28 | TGTGCCACCTTCGACGGACATTGGAATCAGCCCCAGCATTTT | CATFDGHWNQPQHF
TRBJ2-3 | TRBD2 | NA | TRBV7-2 | TGTGCCAGCAGCTTAGCCGGACTAGCGGCTAGCACAGATACGCAGTATTTT | CASSLAGLAASTDTQYF
TRBJ2-1 | TRBD2 | NA | TRBV5-1 | TGCGCCAGCAGCTTGTTAGCGGGAGCTGGCAATGAGCAGTTCTTC | CASSLLAGAGNEQFF
TRBJ2-1 | NA | NA | TRBV11-2 | TGTGCCAGCAGCTTAAAGCGGTCTGAGCAGTTCTTC | CASSLKRSEQFF
TRBJ2-5 | NA | NA | TRBV28 | TGTGCCAGCAGGGAAGCCGACAGAGGAAGTCAAGAGACCCAGTACTTC | CASREADRGSQETQYF
TRBJ1-2 | TRBD1 | NA | TRBV7-9 | TGTGCCAGCAGCTTAGGAGAGGGGGCCCCCTCTAACTATGGCTACACCTTC | CASSLGEGAPSNYGYTF
TRBJ2-3 | NA | NA | TRBV29-1 | TGCAGCGTTTCATCTAGGCACACCCATACGCAGTATTTT | CSVSSRHTHTQYF
TRBJ1-1 | TRBD1 | NA | TRBV19 | TGTGCCAGTGGACCGGACAGGGACACTGAAGCTTTCTTT | CASGPDRDTEAFF
TRBJ2-2 | TRBD2 | NA | TRBV7-3 | TGTGCCAGCAGCTCGGGACTAGCGGGAGCGCTCGGGGAGCTGTTTTTT | CASSSGLAGALGELFF
TRBJ2-7 | NA | NA | TRBV11-3 | TGTGCCAGCAGCTTTTCCCAGGGGAAGGGTTACGAGCAGTACTTC | CASSFSQGKGYEQYF
TRBJ2-3 | TRBD2 | NA | TRBV19 | TGTGCCAGTAGTATGCCAACTGGGACTAGTCGGGATACGCAGTATTTT | CASSMPTGTSRDTQYF
TRBJ2-5 | NA | NA | TRBV30 | TGTGCCTGGAATAACCAAGAGACCCAGTACTTC | CAWNNQETQYF
TRBJ1-1 | NA | NA | TRBV18 | TGTGCCAGCTCACCTTATATGCGGGGGAATACTGAAGCTTTCTTT | CASSPYMRGNTEAFF